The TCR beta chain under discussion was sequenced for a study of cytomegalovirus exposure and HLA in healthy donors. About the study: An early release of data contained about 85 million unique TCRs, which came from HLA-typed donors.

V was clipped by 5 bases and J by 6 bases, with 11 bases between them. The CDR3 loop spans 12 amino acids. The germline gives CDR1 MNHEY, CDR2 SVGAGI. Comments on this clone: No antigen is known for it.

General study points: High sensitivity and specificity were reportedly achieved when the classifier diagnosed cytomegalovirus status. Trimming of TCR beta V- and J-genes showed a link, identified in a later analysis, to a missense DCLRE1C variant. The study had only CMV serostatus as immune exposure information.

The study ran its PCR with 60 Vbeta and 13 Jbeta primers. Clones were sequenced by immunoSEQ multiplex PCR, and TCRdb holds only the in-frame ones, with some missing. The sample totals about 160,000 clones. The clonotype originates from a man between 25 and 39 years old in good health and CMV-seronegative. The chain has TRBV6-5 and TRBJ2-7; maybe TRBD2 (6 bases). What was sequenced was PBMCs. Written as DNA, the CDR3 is TGTGCCAGCAGTCTCCCGGGAGCCGAGCAGTACTTC. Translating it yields CASSLPGAEQYF.